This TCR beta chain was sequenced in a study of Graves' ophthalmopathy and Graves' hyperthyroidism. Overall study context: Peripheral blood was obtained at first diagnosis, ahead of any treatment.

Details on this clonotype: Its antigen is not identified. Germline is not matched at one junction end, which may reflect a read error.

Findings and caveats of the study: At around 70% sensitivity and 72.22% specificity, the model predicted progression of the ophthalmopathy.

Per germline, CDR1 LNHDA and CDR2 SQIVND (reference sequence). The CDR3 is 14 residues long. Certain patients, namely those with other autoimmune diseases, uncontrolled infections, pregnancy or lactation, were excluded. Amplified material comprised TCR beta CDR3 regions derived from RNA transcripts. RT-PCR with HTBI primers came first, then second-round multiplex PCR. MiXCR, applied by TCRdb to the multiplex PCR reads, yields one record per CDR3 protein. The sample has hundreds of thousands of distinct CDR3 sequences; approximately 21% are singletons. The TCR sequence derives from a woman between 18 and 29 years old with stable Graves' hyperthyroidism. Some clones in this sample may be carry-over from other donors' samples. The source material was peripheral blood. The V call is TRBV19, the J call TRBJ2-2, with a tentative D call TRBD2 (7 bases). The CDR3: CASSATGRGGGLFF. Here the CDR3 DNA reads TGTGCCAGTAGTGCAACAGGGCGAGGCGGGGGGCTGTTTTTT.